This entry features one T cell receptor beta chain sequence. These data belong to a study of control samples from healthy donors and cancer patients. Repertoires were generated with immunoSEQ multiplex PCR, while TCRdb's copy carries only in-frame clones and drops some. The data hold under 55,000 clones, with more than 85% observed a single time. The CDR3 is 12 residues long. With 4 bases removed from V and 5 bases from J, the gap between germline ends came to 9 bases. Germline V CDR1 and CDR2: SGHRS, YFSETQ. This receptor was obtained from a middle-aged woman with head and neck cancer. The chain couples TRBV5-1 to TRBJ1-2; possibly TRBD1 for D (5 bases). Sequenced: PBMCs. The CDR3 reads CASSTDRYGYTF. Here the CDR3 DNA reads TGCGCCAGCAGCACCGACAGATATGGCTACACCTTC.